The 2 T cell receptor beta chains listed next were all sequenced from one sample in a study of blood T cell repertoires in COVID-19. Measured with immunoSEQ multiplex PCR; TCRdb has only the in-frame clones, and not every one. The sample lists about 290,000 clones; nearly 90% were seen once. Sequenced sample: peripheral blood. The receptors derive from a woman aged 30 to 39 with COVID-19, enrolled during active disease.

This CDR3 is CASSFPPYRGRGSPLHF. Here the CDR3 DNA reads TGTGCCAGCAGTTTCCCGCCCTACAGGGGGCGAGGTTCACCCCTCCACTTT. V and J are TRBV28 and TRBJ1-6, with 9 positions matching TRBD1. Germline V gene sequence: CDR1 MDHEN, CDR2 SYDVKM. This CDR3 is 17 amino acids long. The V segment lost 3 bases and the J segment 9 bases; nucleotides outside the gene matches: 12. Drawing the rest from reference TRBV28 and TRBJ1-6, the complete variable domain is DVKVTQSSRYLVKRTGEKVFLECVQDMDHENMFWYRQDPGLGLRLIYFSYDVKMKEKGDIPEGYSVSREKKERFSLILESASTNQTSMYLCASSFPPYRGRGSPLHFGNGTRLTVT.

The rearrangement uses TRBV24-1 and TRBJ2-1; 8 bases are a match to TRBD2. Trimming cost V 5 bases and J 6 bases; bases outside gene matches: 2. The germline gives CDR1 KGHDR, CDR2 SFDVKD. The CDR3 totals 13 residues. CDR3 DNA: TGTGCCACCAGTGGGCTAGCGGGCAATGAGCAGTTCTTC. As protein: CATSGLAGNEQFF.